Included here is one T cell receptor (beta chain) sequence, with context. Antigen: not known. This CDR3 spans 16 amino acids. The germline V gene encodes CDR1 SNHLY and CDR2 FYNNEI. The V and J ends lost 7 bases and 3 bases respectively, with 19 bases between them. These data belong to a study of shared clonotypes between healthy human individuals. At the level of the study: A couple of women and a few men aged 18 to 49 made up the donors. The study used three CD4 naive, three CD4 memory, two CD8 naive and one CD8 memory plate per donor.

Findings and limits, study-wide: Even with large depth, rarefaction showed that sorted-subset sequencing was incomplete.

Assay used: immunoSEQ multiplex PCR; TCRdb lists only in-frame clones, some missing. The sample has about 1 million clones, around 76% seen once; the top ten hold roughly 1.4%. Sequencing input: memory CD4+ T cells sorted from blood. Indicated subset: CD45RA-negative fraction. The source of this sequence is a man between 18 and 35 years old in good health. This chain connects TRBV2 to TRBJ2-1; TRBD2 is a possible D gene (5 bases). The CDR3 DNA follows: TGTGCCAGCAATCCCCGGGGTTTTTCTCGCTACAATGAGCAGTTCTTC. Its protein product is CASNPRGFSRYNEQFF.